The clone carrying this T cell receptor beta chain was seen only once. Antigen unknown. Excluded were patients having autoimmune disease history or systemic immunosuppression. This table comes from immunoSEQ multiplex PCR, and its TCRdb copy is limited to in-frame clones, with some not included. The sample includes more than 30,000 clones, 80% to 90% of them seen just once. The data belong to a study of OX40 agonist ivuxolimab in advanced cancers. Looking at the study overall: Of mixed ages from about 23 to 79 and averaging roughly 66 years, the group was around 78% male.

Study conclusions and caveats: More expanded clones were found, on average, in CD8+ than in CD4+ T cells. Which antigen the expanded peripheral T cells recognized is unknown.

CDR3 length: 16 amino acids. From germline, CDR1 is MDHEN and CDR2 SYDVKM. V lost 3 bases, J lost 3 bases, and 10 bases stayed unmatched. The source material was CD4+ or CD8+ T cells sorted from blood, sampled in a trial of the OX40 agonist ivuxolimab. The TCR originated in an adult with an advanced solid tumor such as melanoma, head and neck, liver or kidney cancer. This rearrangement joins TRBV28 to TRBJ2-7; 8 nucleotides line up with TRBD2. CDR3 sequence: CASSFLSTGGDYEQYF. The CDR3, as DNA: TGTGCCAGCAGTTTTCTCTCGACCGGGGGGGACTACGAGCAGTACTTC.